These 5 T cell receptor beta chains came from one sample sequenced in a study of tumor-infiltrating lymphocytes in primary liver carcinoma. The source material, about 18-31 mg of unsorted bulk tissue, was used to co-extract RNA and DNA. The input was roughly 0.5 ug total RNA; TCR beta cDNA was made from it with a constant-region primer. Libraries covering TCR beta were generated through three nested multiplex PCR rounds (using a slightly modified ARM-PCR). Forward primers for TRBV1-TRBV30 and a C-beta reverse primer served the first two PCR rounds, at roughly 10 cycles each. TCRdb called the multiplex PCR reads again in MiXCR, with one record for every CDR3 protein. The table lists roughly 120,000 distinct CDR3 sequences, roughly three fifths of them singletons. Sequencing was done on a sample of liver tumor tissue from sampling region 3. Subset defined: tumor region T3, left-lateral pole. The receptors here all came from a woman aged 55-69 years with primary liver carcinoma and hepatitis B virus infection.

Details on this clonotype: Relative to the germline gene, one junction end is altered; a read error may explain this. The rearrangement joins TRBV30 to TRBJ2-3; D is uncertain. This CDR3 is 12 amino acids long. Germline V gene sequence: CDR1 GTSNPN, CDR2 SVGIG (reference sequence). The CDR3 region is CAWTPDTVTQYF. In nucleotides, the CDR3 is TGTGCCTGGACCCCCGACACAGTTACGCAGTATTTT.

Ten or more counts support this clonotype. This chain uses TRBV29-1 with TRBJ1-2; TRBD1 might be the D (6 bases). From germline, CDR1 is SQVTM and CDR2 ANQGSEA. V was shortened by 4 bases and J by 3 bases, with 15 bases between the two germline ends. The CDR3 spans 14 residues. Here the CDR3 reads CSVGGGQKDYGYTF. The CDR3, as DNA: TGCAGCGTTGGGGGGGGACAAAAGGACTATGGCTACACCTTC.

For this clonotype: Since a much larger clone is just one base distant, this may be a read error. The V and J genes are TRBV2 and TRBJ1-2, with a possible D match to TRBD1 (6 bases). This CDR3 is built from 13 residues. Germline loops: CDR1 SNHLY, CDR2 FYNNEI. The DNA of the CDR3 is TGTGCCGGCAGTTCGGGACAAGGCTATGGCTACACCTTC. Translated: CAGSSGQGYGYTF.

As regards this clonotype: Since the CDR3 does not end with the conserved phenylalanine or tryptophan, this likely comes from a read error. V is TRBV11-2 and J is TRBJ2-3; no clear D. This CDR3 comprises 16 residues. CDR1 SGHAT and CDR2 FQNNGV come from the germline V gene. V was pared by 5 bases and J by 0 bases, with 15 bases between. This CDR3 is CASSAELAYSTDTQYL. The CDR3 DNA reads TGTGCCAGCAGCGCAGAACTTGCTTATAGCACAGATACGCAGTATCTT.

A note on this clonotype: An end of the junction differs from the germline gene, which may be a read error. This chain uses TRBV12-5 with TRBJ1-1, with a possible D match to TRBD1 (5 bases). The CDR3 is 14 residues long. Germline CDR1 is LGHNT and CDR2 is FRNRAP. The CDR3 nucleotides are TGTGCTAATGGTGCCGGGACCGTGAACACTGAAGCTCTCTTT. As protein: CANGAGTVNTEALF.